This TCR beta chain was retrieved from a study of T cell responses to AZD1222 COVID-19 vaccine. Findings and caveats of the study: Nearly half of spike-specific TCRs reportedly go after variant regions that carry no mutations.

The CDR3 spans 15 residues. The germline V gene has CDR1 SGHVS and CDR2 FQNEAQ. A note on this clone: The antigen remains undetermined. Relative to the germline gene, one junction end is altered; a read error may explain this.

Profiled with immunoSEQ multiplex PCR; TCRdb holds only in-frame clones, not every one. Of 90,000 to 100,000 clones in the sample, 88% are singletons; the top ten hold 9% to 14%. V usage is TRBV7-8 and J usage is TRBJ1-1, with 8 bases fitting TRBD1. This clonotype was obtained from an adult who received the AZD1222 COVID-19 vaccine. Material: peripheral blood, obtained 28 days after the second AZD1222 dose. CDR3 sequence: CASSLAQGAPTEAFF. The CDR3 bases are TGTGCCAGCAGCCTAGCGCAGGGGGCGCCGACTGAAGCTTTCTTT.